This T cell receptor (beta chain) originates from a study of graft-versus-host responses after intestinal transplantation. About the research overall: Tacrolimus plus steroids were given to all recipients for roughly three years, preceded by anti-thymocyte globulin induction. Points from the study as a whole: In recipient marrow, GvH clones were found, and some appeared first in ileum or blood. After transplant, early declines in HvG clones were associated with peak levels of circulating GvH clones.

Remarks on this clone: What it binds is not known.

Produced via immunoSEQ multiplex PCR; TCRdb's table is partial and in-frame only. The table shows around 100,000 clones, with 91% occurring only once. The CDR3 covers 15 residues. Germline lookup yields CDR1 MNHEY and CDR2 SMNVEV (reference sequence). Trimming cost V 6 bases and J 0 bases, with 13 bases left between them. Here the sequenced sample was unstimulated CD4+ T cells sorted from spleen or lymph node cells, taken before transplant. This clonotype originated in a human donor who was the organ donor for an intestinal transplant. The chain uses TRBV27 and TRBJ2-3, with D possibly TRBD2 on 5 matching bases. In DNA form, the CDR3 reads TGTGCCAGCAGGGGGTTTCCGGGGAGCACAGATACGCAGTATTTT. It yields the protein CASRGFPGSTDTQYF.